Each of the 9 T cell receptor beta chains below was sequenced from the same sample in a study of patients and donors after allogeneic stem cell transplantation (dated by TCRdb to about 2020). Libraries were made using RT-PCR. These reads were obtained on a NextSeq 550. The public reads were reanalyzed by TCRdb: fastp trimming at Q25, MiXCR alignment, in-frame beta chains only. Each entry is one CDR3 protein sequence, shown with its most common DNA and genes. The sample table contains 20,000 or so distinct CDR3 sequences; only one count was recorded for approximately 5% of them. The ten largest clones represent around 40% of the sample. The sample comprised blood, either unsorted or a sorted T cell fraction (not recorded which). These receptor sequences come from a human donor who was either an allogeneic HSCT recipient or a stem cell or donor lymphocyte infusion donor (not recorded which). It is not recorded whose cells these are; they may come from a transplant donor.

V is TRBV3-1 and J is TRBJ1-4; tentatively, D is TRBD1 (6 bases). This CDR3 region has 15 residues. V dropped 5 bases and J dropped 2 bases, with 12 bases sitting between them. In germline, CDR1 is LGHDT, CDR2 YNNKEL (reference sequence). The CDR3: CASSEGGITNEKLFF. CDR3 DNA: TGTGCCAGCAGCGAGGGGGGCATCACTAATGAAAAACTGTTTTTT.

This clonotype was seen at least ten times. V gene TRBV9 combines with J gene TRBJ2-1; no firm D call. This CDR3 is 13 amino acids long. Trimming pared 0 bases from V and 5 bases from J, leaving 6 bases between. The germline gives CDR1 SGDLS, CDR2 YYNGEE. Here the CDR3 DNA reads TGTGCCAGCAGCGTAGAACCCGACAATGAGCAGTTCTTC. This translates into CASSVEPDNEQFF. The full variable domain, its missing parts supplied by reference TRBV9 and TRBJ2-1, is DSGVTQTPKHLITATGQRVTLRCSPRSGDLSVYWYQQSLDQGLQFLIQYYNGEERAKGNILERFSAQQFPDLHSELNLSSLELGDSALYFCASSVEPDNEQFFGPGTRLTVL.

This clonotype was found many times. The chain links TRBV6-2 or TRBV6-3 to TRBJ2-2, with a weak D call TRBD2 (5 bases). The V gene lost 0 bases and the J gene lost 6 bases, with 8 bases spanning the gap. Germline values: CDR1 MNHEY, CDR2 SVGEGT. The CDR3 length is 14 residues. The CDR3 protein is CASSYSLGAGELFF. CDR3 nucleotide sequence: TGTGCCAGCAGTTACTCCTTGGGAGCCGGGGAGCTGTTTTTT.

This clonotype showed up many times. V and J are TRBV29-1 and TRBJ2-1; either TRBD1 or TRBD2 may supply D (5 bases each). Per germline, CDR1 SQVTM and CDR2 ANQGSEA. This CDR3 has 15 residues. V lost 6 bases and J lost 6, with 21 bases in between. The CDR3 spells CSVPVWDRNGNEQFF. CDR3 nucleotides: TGCAGCGTACCGGTCTGGGACCGTAACGGCAATGAGCAGTTCTTC.

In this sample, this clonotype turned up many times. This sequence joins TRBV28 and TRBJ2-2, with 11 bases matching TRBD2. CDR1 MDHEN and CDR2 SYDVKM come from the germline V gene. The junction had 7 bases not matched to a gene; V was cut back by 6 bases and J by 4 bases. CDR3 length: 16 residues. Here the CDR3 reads CASSPGLAEVTGELFF. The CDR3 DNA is TGTGCCAGCAGCCCGGGACTAGCGGAAGTCACCGGGGAGCTGTTTTTT.

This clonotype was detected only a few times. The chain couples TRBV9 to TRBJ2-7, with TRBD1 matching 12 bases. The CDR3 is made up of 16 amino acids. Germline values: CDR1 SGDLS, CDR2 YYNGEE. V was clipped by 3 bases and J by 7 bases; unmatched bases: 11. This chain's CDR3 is CASSAPQGTGGEEQYF. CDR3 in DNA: TGTGCCAGCAGCGCCCCCCAGGGGACAGGGGGCGAAGAGCAGTACTTC.

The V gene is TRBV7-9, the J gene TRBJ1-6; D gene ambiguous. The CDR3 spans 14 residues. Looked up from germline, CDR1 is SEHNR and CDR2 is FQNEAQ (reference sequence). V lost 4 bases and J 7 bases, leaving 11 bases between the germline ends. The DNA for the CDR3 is TGTGCCAGCAGCTCCGGACGGAAGAATTCACCCCTCCACTTT. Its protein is CASSSGRKNSPLHF. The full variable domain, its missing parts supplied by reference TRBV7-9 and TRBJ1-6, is DTGVSQNPRHKITKRGQNVTFRCDPISEHNRLYWYRQTLGQGPEFLTYFQNEAQLEKSRLLSDRFSAERPKGSFSTLEIQRTEQGDSAMYLCASSSGRKNSPLHFGNGTRLTVT.

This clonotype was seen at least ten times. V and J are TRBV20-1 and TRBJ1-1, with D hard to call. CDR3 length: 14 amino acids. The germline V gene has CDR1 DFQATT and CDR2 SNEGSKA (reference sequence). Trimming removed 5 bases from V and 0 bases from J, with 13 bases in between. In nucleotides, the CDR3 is TGCAGTGCTCTTCTTGGCCGGATGAACACTGAAGCTTTCTTT. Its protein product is CSALLGRMNTEAFF.

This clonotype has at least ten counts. The CDR3 nucleotides read TGTGCCAGCTCACCACCGCAGGTTTACACTGAAGCTTTCTTT. Translating it yields CASSPPQVYTEAFF. The chain carries TRBV18 and TRBJ1-1; D call uncertain. There are 14 residues in the CDR3. Germline lookup yields CDR1 KGHSH and CDR2 LQKENI. The ends were cut back, 0 bases at V and 3 bases at J, with 8 bases in the middle. The complete variable domain, with remaining parts taken from reference TRBV18 and TRBJ1-1, reads NAGVMQNPRHLVRRRGQEARLRCSPMKGHSHVYWYRQLPEEGLKFMVYLQKENIIDESGMPKERFSAEFPKEGPSILRIQQVVRGDSAAYFCASSPPQVYTEAFFGQGTRLTVV.